Listed below are T cell receptor beta chains from one sample, sequenced in a study of shared T cell receptors in the human thymus. TCRdb's copy holds only in-frame clones and misses some; the assay was immunoSEQ multiplex PCR. The sample yields 600,000 to 900,000 clones, 70% to 90% seen once. The same data also went into a second study, on human thymus T cells.

What was sequenced was thymocytes. Source of these receptors: a girl in the first two years of life with a congenital heart defect. The CDR3 runs from the conserved cysteine through the conserved F or W. The D gene is left open where the match is weak. For some rows the clone size is stated as once, few or many, or as a class when expanded; others skip it.

j_call clone_size d_call v_call cdr3_aa cdr3_nt
TRBJ1-1 . TRBD1 TRBV28 CATAGTGRGTEAFF TGTGCCACCGCCGGGACAGGCCGGGGGACTGAAGCTTTCTTT
TRBJ1-1 . TRBD1 TRBV6-6 CASTNQGGLSTEAFF TGTGCCAGCACCAACCAAGGGGGCCTGAGCACTGAAGCTTTCTTT
TRBJ1-2 . TRBD1 TRBV6-1 CASSEAPTGAYGYTF TGTGCCAGCAGTGAAGCACCGACAGGGGCCTATGGCTACACCTTC
TRBJ1-3 . TRBD1 TRBV4-3 CASSQVFSTGNGNTIYF TGCGCCAGCAGCCAAGTTTTCTCGACAGGGAATGGAAACACCATATATTTT
TRBJ1-4 . . TRBV6-5 CASSFIGGGEKLFF TGTGCCAGCAGTTTCATAGGGGGGGGTGAAAAACTGTTTTTT
TRBJ1-2 . TRBD1 TRBV28 CASSTGERGYTF TGTGCCAGTAGTACAGGGGAGCGTGGCTACACCTTC
TRBJ2-5 . TRBD1 TRBV11-2 CASSSQGQRQETQYF TGTGCCAGCAGCTCGCAGGGACAGCGGCAAGAGACCCAGTACTTC
TRBJ2-7 . TRBD2 TRBV10-2 CASSVYALAGTSYEQYF TGCGCCAGCTCCGTTTATGCACTAGCGGGGACCTCCTACGAGCAGTACTTC
TRBJ1-1 once TRBD1 TRBV10-3 CAISESRGRSTEAFF TGTGCCATCAGTGAGTCCAGGGGGCGAAGCACTGAAGCTTTCTTT
TRBJ1-6 . . TRBV28 CASSLCEPGRGNSPLHF TGTGCCAGCAGTTTATGCGAACCGGGACGGGGGAATTCACCCCTCCACTTT
TRBJ2-7 once TRBD2 TRBV5-1 CASSPLLAGESYEQYF TGCGCCAGCAGCCCCCTCTTGGCGGGGGAAAGCTACGAGCAGTACTTC
TRBJ2-5 . TRBD2 TRBV5-4 CASSLAGLAGGPGTQYF TGTGCCAGCAGCTTGGCGGGACTAGCGGGGGGGCCGGGGACCCAGTACTTC
TRBJ1-2 . TRBD1 TRBV18 CASSPGQLNYGYTF TGTGCCAGCTCACCGGGACAGCTTAACTATGGCTACACCTTC
TRBJ1-1 . . TRBV6-5 CASSYFQGAEAFF TGTGCCAGCAGTTACTTCCAGGGCGCTGAAGCTTTCTTT
TRBJ1-6 . . TRBV4-1 CASSQDSCGEKLGSPLHF TGCGCCAGCAGCCAAGATTCCTGCGGGGAGAAATTGGGTTCACCCCTCCACTTT
TRBJ1-5 few . TRBV2 CASSEACHTREEVYGNQPQHF TGTGCCAGCAGTGAAGCCTGCCACACACGGGAAGAGGTATATGGCAATCAGCCCCAGCATTTT
TRBJ2-7 . TRBD1 TRBV5-1 CASSSDRDSEQYF TGCGCCAGCAGCTCGGACCGGGACAGCGAGCAGTACTTC
TRBJ2-5 . . TRBV5-1 CASFDSQETQYF TGCGCCAGCTTCGACAGCCAAGAGACCCAGTACTTC
TRBJ1-4 . . TRBV5-6 CASSRDRPKVETTNEKLFF TGTGCCAGCAGCCGAGACAGGCCGAAGGTGGAAACAACTAATGAAAAACTGTTTTTT
TRBJ2-7 . . TRBV15 CATSSPTGPRGQYF TGTGCCACCAGCAGTCCCACGGGCCCCCGGGGGCAGTACTTC
TRBJ2-7 . TRBD2 TRBV28 CASSLAGREKSGEQYF TGTGCCAGCAGTTTGGCAGGGAGGGAGAAGTCGGGTGAGCAGTACTTC
TRBJ1-2 . TRBD1 TRBV4-3 CASSQDGQGLNYGYTF TGCGCCAGCAGCCAAGATGGACAGGGCCTTAACTATGGCTACACCTTC
TRBJ1-2 few . TRBV7-9 CASKPGGRSGANYGYTF TGTGCCAGCAAGCCGGGGGGACGGAGTGGAGCTAACTATGGCTACACCTTC
TRBJ2-3 . . TRBV25-1 CASRGQLTTDTQYF TGTGCCAGCAGGGGGCAGCTTACCACAGATACGCAGTATTTT
TRBJ1-2 . . TRBV6-5 CASSYSIGGGYTF TGTGCCAGCAGTTACTCGATAGGAGGTGGCTACACCTTC
TRBJ2-7 . TRBD1 TRBV5-1 CASSTSNRRDRKLGIAEQYF TGCGCCAGCAGCACCTCAAATCGCCGGGACAGGAAATTGGGGATTGCCGAGCAGTACTTC
TRBJ1-2 . . TRBV2 CAISNDGYRVLNTF TGTGCCATCAGCAATGACGGATACAGGGTTTTAAACACCTTC
TRBJ2-2 . . TRBV4-1 CASSQGSTGTPKTGELFF TGCGCCAGCAGCCAAGGTAGTACCGGGACACCAAAGACCGGGGAGCTGTTTTTT
TRBJ1-2 once . TRBV5-1 CASSLVVNHGYTF TGCGCCAGCAGCTTGGTTGTAAATCATGGCTACACCTTC
TRBJ1-2 once TRBD1 TRBV6-5 CASMKQGRSYGYTF TGTGCCAGCATGAAACAGGGGCGGTCCTATGGCTACACCTTC
TRBJ2-6 . . TRBV29-1 CSVEDQGRGSSSGANVLTF TGCAGCGTTGAAGATCAAGGCCGAGGATCAAGCTCTGGGGCCAACGTCCTGACTTTC
TRBJ1-2 . TRBD1 TRBV28 CASGTGGSYGYTF TGTGCCAGTGGGACAGGGGGTTCCTATGGCTACACCTTC
TRBJ1-1 . TRBD1 TRBV7-2 CASSPSDRDEAFF TGTGCCAGCAGCCCCAGCGACAGGGATGAAGCTTTCTTT
TRBJ1-5 once . TRBV27 CASSCPGSNQPQHF TGTGCCAGCAGTTGCCCGGGTAGCAATCAGCCCCAGCATTTT
TRBJ2-1 few . TRBV27 CASSPGAGYTYNEQFF TGTGCCAGCAGTCCTGGGGCAGGGTATACCTACAATGAGCAGTTCTTC
TRBJ2-2 . . TRBV7-9 CVSSHYGQMGDTGELFF TGTGTCAGCAGCCACTACGGACAGATGGGGGACACCGGGGAGCTGTTTTTT
TRBJ1-1 . . TRBV19 CASQGGTEAFF TGTGCCAGTCAGGGTGGCACTGAAGCTTTCTTT
TRBJ1-5 . . TRBV15 CATRRTANQPQHF TGTGCCACCAGAAGGACTGCAAATCAGCCCCAGCATTTT
TRBJ2-7 few . TRBV25-1 CASSEFGGPPYF TGTGCCAGCAGTGAATTCGGGGGACCACCGTACTTC
TRBJ2-7 . TRBD1 TRBV5-1 CASSLVSRTGHPYEQYF TGCGCCAGCAGCTTGGTCTCCCGGACAGGGCATCCCTACGAGCAGTACTTC
TRBJ2-3 . TRBD2 TRBV27 CASRTSGGPVRGSDTQYF TGTGCCAGCAGAACTAGCGGGGGCCCCGTGCGAGGGTCAGATACGCAGTATTTT
TRBJ2-1 . TRBD1 TRBV19 CASSTQGVVDNEQFF TGTGCCAGTAGTACACAGGGGGTAGTGGACAATGAGCAGTTCTTC
TRBJ1-1 . TRBD1 TRBV29-1 CSVRGTGSNGGNTEAFF TGCAGCGTTCGGGGGACAGGATCTAACGGGGGGAACACTGAAGCTTTCTTT
TRBJ2-1 . TRBD2 TRBV5-1 CASSIGLAGARLGNEQFF TGCGCCAGCAGCATCGGACTAGCGGGGGCCCGATTGGGCAATGAGCAGTTCTTC
TRBJ1-2 . . TRBV4-3 CASSQLSDRNPTHGYTF TGCGCCAGCAGCCAACTCAGCGACAGGAACCCCACTCACGGCTACACCTTC
TRBJ1-2 . . TRBV28 CASETPKRPGGPPYGYTF TGTGCCAGCGAAACCCCAAAGCGCCCCGGGGGACCACCATATGGCTACACCTTC
TRBJ1-3 . TRBD1 TRBV2 CASSRDRNSGNTIYF TGTGCCAGCAGTAGGGACAGGAACTCTGGAAACACCATATATTTT
TRBJ2-5 . . TRBV5-1 CASSQAGFGETQYF TGCGCCAGCAGCCAGGCAGGGTTTGGGGAGACCCAGTACTTC
TRBJ2-2 . TRBD1 TRBV10-1 CATQGGTGELFF TGCGCCACACAGGGGGGCACCGGGGAGCTGTTTTTT
TRBJ2-3 few TRBD2 TRBV5-6 CASSWTSGGRTSTDTQYF TGTGCCAGCAGCTGGACTAGCGGGGGGCGGACCAGCACAGATACGCAGTATTTT
TRBJ2-7 . . TRBV27 CASRLGQGSSYEQYF TGTGCCAGCAGGTTGGGTCAGGGAAGCTCCTACGAGCAGTACTTC
TRBJ1-2 . . TRBV28 CASSFEAVNPFYGYTF TGTGCCAGCAGTTTTGAGGCCGTAAATCCCTTCTATGGCTACACCTTC
TRBJ2-1 few . TRBV28 CASRRKRGATYNEQFF TGTGCCAGCAGGCGAAAACGGGGGGCCACCTACAATGAGCAGTTCTTC